This T cell receptor beta chain was captured in a study of OX40 agonist ivuxolimab in advanced cancers. As for the study in general: Patients received intravenous ivuxolimab every 2 weeks at 0.01 to 10 mg/kg.

This CDR3 is built from 14 residues. Germline V lookup: CDR1 GTSNPN, CDR2 SVGIG (reference sequence). J was trimmed by 5 bases and V by 1 base; bases with no gene match: 4. The data were produced by immunoSEQ multiplex PCR, yet TCRdb's version contains in-frame clones alone and is incomplete. The sample lists about 54,000 clones; over 80% were seen once. Study results and limitations: Patients who responded partially at 0.1-3.0 mg/kg showed clonal expansion ranking among the lowest. Blood T cells, both CD4+ and CD8+, expanded clonally by week 6 at 0.1 to 3.0 mg/kg.

In the case of this clone: Its antigen is not known.

J is TRBJ2-4 and V is TRBV30; 8 bases match TRBD2. Sequencing was performed on CD4+ or CD8+ T cells sorted from blood, taken in a trial of the OX40 agonist ivuxolimab. The sequence was collected from an adult with an advanced solid tumor such as melanoma, head and neck, liver or kidney cancer. The CDR3 loop is CAWSAPGGENIQYF. CDR3 coding DNA: TGTGCCTGGAGTGCCCCCGGGGGGGAAAACATTCAGTACTTC.